The clone carrying this T cell receptor beta chain was seen only a few times. Its antigen is still unknown. The sequenced template was cDNA made from the entire isolated RNA. TCRdb's table, derived via immunoSEQ multiplex PCR, lists solely in-frame clones and lacks some. The profile shows 160,000 or so clones, approximately 9.1% of them singletons. This entry is derived from a study of beta chain features in type 1 diabetes. Study observations and caveats: Patients with type 1 diabetes showed fewer VDJ junction insertions and more deletions. In every one of the four CD4+ subsets, TCRB CDR3s were moderately but significantly shorter in Type 1 diabetes patients.

A heparinised blood draw that averaged about 120 mL was obtained once from each donor. Sorting that relied on CD45RO/CCR7/CD25/CD127/CD95/CD27 yielded CD4+ naive, central memory, regulatory and stem cell-like memory cells. The length of the CDR3 is 16 residues. J lost 1 base, V lost 0 bases, and 5 bases had no gene match. The germline gives CDR1 GTSNPN, CDR2 SVGIG (reference sequence). The sequencing input was central memory CD4+ T cells from blood. This receptor was identified in a woman younger than 45 with type 1 diabetes. The chain couples TRBV30 to TRBJ1-1; 10 bases fit TRBD1. CDR3 sequence reads: CAWSVVRDRGNTEAFF. The CDR3 DNA reads as TGTGCCTGGAGTGTAGTTCGGGACAGGGGGAACACTGAAGCTTTCTTT.